Each of the 28 T cell receptor beta chains below was sequenced from the same sample in a study of tissue T cells after allogeneic stem cell transplantation (dated 2022 in TCRdb). Library prep was done by the immunoSEQ multiplex PCR assay. As stored in TCRdb, this immuneACCESS dataset retains in-frame rearrangements with V and J assigned. A fraction of the clones does not appear; measured against another copy, unresolved V genes explain less than half of the discrepancy, and the remainder lacks a known reason. A total of roughly 3,000 clones appear in this sample, approximately 52% of them only once. Clones ranked in the top ten supply 25% to 30% of the sample. Sample time point, as interpreted from the label and publication: mouse harvest day 7 after allogeneic transplant. Each mouse graft consisted of 10^7 T-cell-depleted bone marrow cells plus 10^6 splenic CD5+ T cells and was given by tail vein injection.

Specimen: spleen. Receptors were obtained from a female BALB/c mouse given C57BL/6 T cells with graft-versus-host disease after an allogeneic hematopoietic cell transplant.

Comments on this clone: Any gene name here is a mouse gene name. The sequenced fragment ends 1 residue before the CDR3 boundary, so the rest is inferred from the germline J gene. This rearrangement joins TRBV13-2 to TRBJ2-5, with D possibly being TRBD2 (7 bases). V was clipped by 1 base and J by 11 bases, with 17 bases between them. This CDR3 contains 14 residues. Germline V gene lookup returns CDR1 NNHNN and CDR2 SYGAGS (reference sequence). The DNA read from the CDR3 is TGTGCCAGCGGTGATCTGGGGGCGACCTATGACCAGTAC. Protein: CASGDLGATYDQY. The CDR3 as a whole reads CASGDLGATYDQYF.

To note about this clone: Gene labels here are mouse ones. The CDR3 end lies 1 residue beyond the end of the read and is filled in from the germline J gene. The chain has TRBV31 and TRBJ2-4, with D unresolved. The germline gives CDR1 GKSSPN, CDR2 SITVG. Trimming left V 1 base short and J 0 bases short, with 8 bases between. This CDR3 is 14 amino acids long. The part of the CDR3 DNA that was read is TGTGCCTGGAGTCGCCCAGCTAGTCAAAACACCTTGTAC. Translation: CAWSRPASQNTLY. The CDR3, in full, reads CAWSRPASQNTLYF.

A word on this clone: The germline and genes are mouse ones. The CDR3 extends 1 residue past the end of the read, so its final part is completed from the germline J gene. This sequence joins TRBV13-1 and TRBJ2-7; 9 bases map to TRBD2. Germline loops: CDR1 NSHNY, CDR2 SYGAGN. Unmatched junction bases numbered 3, after V lost 1 base and J lost 4 bases. The length of the CDR3 is 14 residues. CDR3: CASSDSTGGYEQYF. The covered CDR3 bases are TGTGCCAGCAGTGATTCCACTGGGGGGTATGAACAGTAC.

This clone is labeled medium-sized. Any gene name here is a mouse gene name. The read comes to an end 1 residue before the CDR3 does, leaving the germline J gene to fill in the end. This chain joins TRBV16 and TRBJ2-4, with D hard to call. Trimming stripped 1 base from V and 0 bases from J, with 5 bases between. CDR3 length: 14 residues. CDR1 is SGHSA and CDR2 is FRNQAP in the germline V gene. CDR3 DNA (partial): TGTGCAAGCAGCTTAGTGGCGAGTCAAAACACCTTGTAC. This sequence encodes CASSLVASQNTLY. In full, the CDR3 reads CASSLVASQNTLYF.

The table lists this clone with a few counts. Genes here carry mouse names. CDR3 sequence: CASSFRGSTLYF. The part of the CDR3 DNA that was read is TGTGCCAGCAGTTTCCGGGGTAGTACGCTGTAT. The chain couples TRBV14 to TRBJ2-3, with no clear D. The read ends 1 residue before the CDR3 terminus; that terminus is restored from the germline J gene. V lost 1 base and J 9 bases, leaving 9 bases between the germline ends. CDR3 length: 12 residues. In germline, CDR1 is SGHDT, CDR2 FRDEAV.

About this clone: The gene names here belong to mouse. The read gets to within 1 residue of the CDR3 end, and the germline J gene fills in the rest. The chain has TRBV12-1 and TRBJ2-7, with D possibly matching TRBD2 (7 bases). The CDR3 covers 14 residues. The V gene lost 6 bases and the J gene lost 0 bases, with 14 bases spanning the gap. Germline V gene data show CDR1 as SGHSN and CDR2 as HYEKVE. The CDR3 loop is CASLRGGDSYEQYF. The CDR3 DNA, read in part, is TGTGCCAGCCTTCGAGGGGGGGACTCCTATGAACAGTAC.

A note on this clone: Gene names follow the mouse nomenclature. The CDR3 end lies 1 residue beyond the end of the read and is filled in from the germline J gene. The rearrangement joins TRBV13-3 to TRBJ2-4; 10 positions agree with TRBD2. Germline V lookup: CDR1 NNHDY, CDR2 SYVADS. CDR3 size: 14 residues. V trimming: 4 bases; J trimming: 5 bases; junction bases outside the gene matches: 4. The CDR3 DNA, read in part, is TGTGCCAGCAGTCCCCGGGACTGGGGAAACACCTTGTAC. It translates to CASSPRDWGNTLY. In full, the CDR3 reads CASSPRDWGNTLYF.

For this clone: Germline and genes: mouse. The CDR3 is cut off 1 residue early in the read; its end comes from the germline J gene. The chain combines TRBV26 with TRBJ1-1; D might be TRBD1 (6 bases). Germline CDR1 and CDR2: KGHPV and FQNQEV (reference sequence). The CDR3 covers 14 residues. The V gene lost 4 bases and the J gene lost 0 bases, with 9 bases spanning the gap. CDR3 region: CASSHRTANTEVFF. The sequenced part of the CDR3 DNA is TGTGCCAGCAGTCACAGGACAGCAAACACAGAAGTCTTC.

Concerning this clone: Germline and genes here are mouse. The CDR3 end lies 1 residue beyond the end of the read and is filled in from the germline J gene. The chain is built from TRBV5 and TRBJ1-1; tentatively, D is TRBD1 (5 bases). Germline CDR1 reads LGHNA; CDR2 reads YNLKQL (reference sequence). Trimming shortened V by 5 bases and J by 2 bases, and 6 bases separated the two germline ends. This CDR3 is 12 amino acids long. Partial CDR3 DNA: TGTGCCAGCAGCAGGGACAACACAGAAGTCTTC. This gives the protein CASSRDNTEVF. The entire CDR3 sequence reads CASSRDNTEVFF.

Details on this clone: The listed genes are named as in mouse. This chain's CDR3 is CASSMPGASAETLYF. CDR3 DNA (partial): TGTGCCAGCAGTATGCCCGGGGCTAGTGCAGAAACGCTGTAT. V usage is TRBV19 and J usage is TRBJ2-3; D tentatively reads TRBD1 or TRBD2 (5 bases each). The sequence runs out 1 residue before the end of the CDR3; the remainder is reconstructed from the germline J gene. The CDR3 length is 15 residues. V was trimmed by 2 bases and J by 0 bases, leaving 10 bases between them. Germline V gene data show CDR1 as FNHDT and CDR2 as SITEND (reference sequence).

This clone has a handful of counts. Germline and genes here are mouse. The read ends 1 residue early relative to the CDR3; the germline J gene fills the gap. The chain employs TRBV5 and TRBJ2-2, with TRBD2 matching over 10 bases. The V gene end was trimmed by 3 bases and the J gene end by 2 bases; junction bases not matched to a gene: 0. This CDR3 spans 15 amino acids. Germline CDR1 is LGHNA and CDR2 is YNLKQL (reference sequence). The CDR3 region is CASSQDWGNTGQLYF. The DNA read from the CDR3 is TGTGCCAGCAGCCAGGACTGGGGGAACACCGGGCAGCTCTAC.

This clone is medium-sized. Genes here carry mouse names. Read data end 1 residue before the CDR3 end; the end is taken from the germline J gene. This chain uses TRBV20 with TRBJ2-2; D not certain. CDR3 size: 14 residues. CDR1 GFQATS and CDR2 STVNSAI come from the germline V gene. The V end was cut by 4 bases, the J end by 0 bases, with 9 bases between. This CDR3 is CGAMTPANTGQLYF. The part of the CDR3 DNA that was read is TGTGGTGCTATGACCCCTGCAAACACCGGGCAGCTCTAC.

The sample holds a few counts of this clone. Gene names follow the mouse nomenclature. Sequencing ends 1 residue short of the CDR3 end; the germline J gene provides the rest. The chain joins TRBV12-1 to TRBJ2-7; 9 positions agree with TRBD2. After removal of 1 base from V and 6 bases from J, the junction contained 3 bases not matched to a gene. This CDR3 region has 13 residues. The V gene's germline CDR1 is SGHSN and CDR2 HYEKVE. CDR3 bases read: TGTGCCAGCTCTCTAGCTGGGGGGGTTGAACAGTAC. Its protein product is CASSLAGGVEQY. The whole CDR3 sequence reads CASSLAGGVEQYF.

This clone is deemed medium-sized. Genes and germline come from the mouse. The read gets to within 1 residue of the CDR3 end, and the germline J gene fills in the rest. The V and J genes are TRBV3 and TRBJ2-7, with 9 positions matching TRBD2. This CDR3 is 15 amino acids long. V gave up 0 bases and J gave up 4 bases; unmatched junction bases: 4. Per the germline V gene, CDR1 is SNHLY and CDR2 is FYNGKV (reference sequence). The DNA read from the CDR3 is TGTGCCAGCAGCTTAGCGCCTACTGGGGGGTATGAACAGTAC. Translated: CASSLAPTGGYEQY. The full CDR3 sequence reads CASSLAPTGGYEQYF.

Note on this clone: The genes are named according to mouse. Read sequence stops 1 residue before the CDR3 end, and the germline J gene provides the missing end. This chain connects TRBV16 to TRBJ2-5, with 7 bases identical to TRBD2. CDR3 length: 12 amino acids. Trimming took 5 bases from V and 6 from J; bases not matched to a gene: 2. Looked up from germline, CDR1 is SGHSA and CDR2 is FRNQAP. The sequenced part of the CDR3 DNA is TGTGCAAGCAGCATCTGGGGGGACACCCAGTAC. The encoded protein is CASSIWGDTQY. In full, the CDR3 reads CASSIWGDTQYF.

A word on this clone: Mouse gene names and germline throughout. The read terminates 1 residue before the CDR3 end, so the remaining end is supplied by the germline J gene. The chain carries TRBV16 and TRBJ2-5, with TRBD2 matching 7 bases. Germline assignment: CDR1 SGHSA and CDR2 FRNQAP. The ends lost 5 bases at V and 0 bases at J; junction bases unmatched: 8. The CDR3 totals 16 residues. The CDR3 here is CASSARLGPNQDTQYF. Partial CDR3 DNA: TGTGCAAGCAGCGCCCGACTGGGCCCTAACCAAGACACCCAGTAC. The complete variable domain, with remaining parts taken from reference TRBV16 and TRBJ2-5, reads NAGVIQTPRHKVTGKGQEATLWCEPISGHSAVFWYRQTIVQGLEFLTYFRNQAPIDDSGMPKERFSAQMPNQSHSTLKIQSTQPQDSAVYLCASSARLGPNQDTQYFGPGTRLLVL.

As concerns this clone: Germline and genes: mouse. The observed sequence ends 1 residue before the CDR3 terminus, with the missing tail filled in from the germline J gene. The gene calls are TRBV4 and TRBJ2-3, with D hard to call. The V end was cut by 3 bases, the J end by 1 base, with 2 bases between. CDR1 is LGHDT and CDR2 is YNNKQL in the germline V gene (reference sequence). The length of the CDR3 is 12 residues. The DNA read from the CDR3 is TGTGCCAGCAGCTATCGTGCAGAAACGCTGTAT. Translating it yields CASSYRAETLY. The complete CDR3 sequence is CASSYRAETLYF. Complete variable domain (other parts from reference TRBV4 and TRBJ2-3): ETAVFQTPNYHVTQVGNEVSFNCKQTLGHDTMYWYKQDSKKLLKIMFSYNNKQLIVNETVPRRFSPQSSDKAHLNLRIKSVEPEDSAVYLCASSYRAETLYFGSGTRLTVL.

Notes on this clone: Gene and germline names: mouse. Read coverage stops 1 residue before the CDR3 terminus; the germline J gene supplies the remainder. The genes are TRBV12-1 and TRBJ2-4, with 11 bases fitting TRBD2. CDR3 length equals 16 residues. V lost 4 bases, J lost 0 bases, and 5 bases stayed unmatched. Germline CDR1 SGHSN, CDR2 HYEKVE. Partial CDR3 DNA: TGTGCCAGCTCACGGGGACTGGGGGCTAGTCAAAACACCTTGTAC. It encodes CASSRGLGASQNTLY. The CDR3 in its entirety is CASSRGLGASQNTLYF.

About this clone: Genes and germline come from the mouse. The observed sequence ends 1 residue before the CDR3 terminus, with the missing tail filled in from the germline J gene. The chain joins TRBV26 to TRBJ1-1; 8 bases are a match to TRBD1. This CDR3 spans 15 amino acids. Losses at the gene ends were 0 bases for V and 5 bases for J; bases not matched to a gene: 5. Germline CDR1 reads KGHPV; CDR2 reads FQNQEV (reference sequence). The chain's CDR3 is CASSLSQGAGTEVFF. CDR3 DNA (partial): TGTGCCAGCAGTCTGTCGCAGGGGGCTGGGACAGAAGTCTTC.

This clone was counted between two and nine times. Mouse names are used for the genes. The CDR3 end lies 1 residue beyond the end of the read and is filled in from the germline J gene. This rearrangement joins TRBV29 to TRBJ1-3; TRBD1 might be the D (6 bases). V was trimmed by 7 bases and J by 4 bases, leaving 14 bases between them. The germline V gene has CDR1 MSHET and CDR2 SYDVDS. The CDR3 is 14 residues long. The part of the CDR3 DNA that was read is TGTGCTAGCACCCCTAACAGGGCGGGAAATACGCTCTAT. Protein product: CASTPNRAGNTLY. The full CDR3 protein is CASTPNRAGNTLYF.

Notes on this clone: Gene names follow the mouse nomenclature. Read data end 1 residue before the CDR3 end; the end is taken from the germline J gene. The rearrangement joins TRBV13-1 to TRBJ1-4; TRBD1 agrees at 10 bases. J lost 3 bases, V lost 5 bases, and 4 bases had no gene match. The CDR3 has 15 residues. CDR1 is NSHNY, CDR2 SYGAGN, per germline. This CDR3 is CASSSGQGTNERLFF. The CDR3 DNA, read in part, is TGTGCCAGCAGCTCGGGACAGGGGACCAACGAAAGATTATTT.

This clone was found a few times. Gene and germline names: mouse. Read coverage stops 1 residue before the CDR3 terminus; the germline J gene supplies the remainder. The genes are TRBV5 and TRBJ2-5; TRBD1 matches at 9 bases. This CDR3 comprises 17 residues. Germline V gene sequence: CDR1 LGHNA, CDR2 YNLKQL (reference sequence). V lost 0 bases and J lost 4; bases outside the gene matches: 8. The CDR3 DNA, read in part, is TGTGCCAGCAGCCAAGAACCCCGACAGGGGGGGAAAGACACCCAGTAC. This codes for CASSQEPRQGGKDTQY. The CDR3 as a whole reads CASSQEPRQGGKDTQYF.

A word on this clone: The gene names here belong to mouse. Sequencing ends 1 residue short of the CDR3 end; the germline J gene provides the rest. V is TRBV26 and J is TRBJ1-1, with 7 bases identical to TRBD1. CDR1 is KGHPV and CDR2 is FQNQEV in the germline V gene (reference sequence). CDR3 size: 11 residues. V shed 4 bases and J 7 bases; nucleotides not matched to a gene: 0. CDR3 in amino acids: CASSRDREVFF. The part of the CDR3 DNA that was read is TGTGCCAGCAGTCGGGACAGAGAAGTCTTC.

Comments on this clone: The genes are named according to mouse. The sequence runs out 1 residue before the end of the CDR3; the remainder is reconstructed from the germline J gene. This sequence joins TRBV19 and TRBJ2-3; D unresolved. The CDR3 extends over 15 amino acids. V was clipped by 2 bases and J by 0 bases, with 10 bases between them. The germline gives CDR1 FNHDT, CDR2 SITEND (reference sequence). The CDR3: CASSIGKASAETLYF. Partial CDR3 DNA: TGTGCCAGCAGTATCGGGAAGGCTAGTGCAGAAACGCTGTAT.

As to this clone: The listed genes are named as in mouse. The CDR3 goes on 1 residue after the read ends, and that part is filled in from the germline J gene. The rearrangement links TRBV5 to TRBJ2-1, with TRBD1 matching 8 bases. V was pared by 0 bases and J by 7 bases, with 2 bases of the junction left unmatched. There are 14 residues in the CDR3. Germline V gene lookup returns CDR1 LGHNA and CDR2 YNLKQL (reference sequence). The CDR3 sequence is CASSQDWDRAEQFF. CDR3 DNA (partial): TGTGCCAGCAGCCAAGATTGGGACAGGGCTGAGCAGTTC.

This clone appeared a single time. Germline and genes here are mouse. The read halts 1 residue ahead of the CDR3 end, with the missing end drawn from the germline J gene. The V gene is TRBV29, the J gene TRBJ2-3; the D is unclear. The V and J ends lost 3 bases and 1 base respectively, with 5 bases between them. Germline CDR1 MSHET, CDR2 SYDVDS. The CDR3 has 13 amino acids. The CDR3 loop reads CASSLRGAETLYF. The part of the CDR3 DNA that was read is TGTGCTAGCAGTTTGAGGGGTGCAGAAACGCTGTAT.

This clone has only one observation. The genes are named according to mouse. The read stops 1 residue short of the end of the CDR3; the missing end is completed from the germline J gene. This chain connects TRBV1 to TRBJ1-4; TRBD1 matches at 7 bases. The CDR3 runs 15 residues. V shed 3 bases and J 3 bases; nucleotides not matched to a gene: 4. Germline values: CDR1 NSQYPW, CDR2 LRSPGD (reference sequence). The CDR3 loop reads CTCSARDRTNERLFF. Incomplete CDR3 DNA: TGCACCTGCAGTGCCCGGGACAGAACCAACGAAAGATTATTT.

Points on this clone: Gene names refer to mouse genes. The CDR3 goes on 1 residue after the read ends, and that part is filled in from the germline J gene. The V call is TRBV13-3, the J call TRBJ2-5; 11 bases agree with TRBD2. Germline CDR1 NNHDY, CDR2 SYVADS. The CDR3 covers 16 residues. After removal of 0 bases from V and 1 base from J, the junction contained 1 base not matched to a gene. CDR3 DNA, as far as it was read: TGTGCCAGCAGTGATGTGGGACTGGGGGACCAAGACACCCAGTAC. It codes for CASSDVGLGDQDTQY. The CDR3 as a whole reads CASSDVGLGDQDTQYF.